This T cell receptor (beta chain) was captured in a study of regulatory T cells in long-lasting Graves disease. Germline V gene data show CDR1 as MNHNS and CDR2 as SASEGT. J lost 7 bases, V lost 0 bases, and 9 bases had no gene match. The CDR3 has 16 amino acids. The sample's time point: persistent/refractory GD, antithyroid drugs over 5 years with positive TRAb. TCR sequences were obtained from RNA taken from PBMCs. This clonotype was counted a few times. HTBI primers from iRepertoire and Arm-PCR of CDR3 regions yielded the TCR beta libraries. One entry per CDR3 protein, called by TCRdb with MiXCR from the multiplex PCR reads. Counted here are some 430,000 distinct CDR3 sequences, about 22% occurring once; the ten biggest clones make up 7% to 9%.

The source is a female donor with Graves disease. The gene calls are TRBV6-1 and TRBJ2-7, with 10 bases identical to TRBD2. Sequences were derived from peripheral blood mononuclear cells (PBMCs), sampled when the disease was refractory, from a patient treated with antithyroid drugs. CDR3 amino acids: CASSEALLAGAWEQYF. CDR3 sequence (DNA): TGTGCCAGCAGTGAAGCTTTGCTAGCGGGAGCTTGGGAGCAGTACTTC.